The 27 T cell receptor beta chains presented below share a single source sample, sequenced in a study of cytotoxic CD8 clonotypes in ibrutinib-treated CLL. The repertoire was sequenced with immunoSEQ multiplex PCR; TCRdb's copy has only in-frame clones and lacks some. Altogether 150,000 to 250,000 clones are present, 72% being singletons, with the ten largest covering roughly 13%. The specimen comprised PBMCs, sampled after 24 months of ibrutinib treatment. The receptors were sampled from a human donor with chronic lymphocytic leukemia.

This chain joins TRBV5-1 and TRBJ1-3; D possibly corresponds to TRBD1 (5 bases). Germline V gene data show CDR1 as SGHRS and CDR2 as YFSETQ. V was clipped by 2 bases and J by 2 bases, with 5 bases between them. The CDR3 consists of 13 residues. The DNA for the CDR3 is TGCGCCAGCAGCTTACAGGCTGGAAACACCATATATTTT. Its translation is CASSLQAGNTIYF.

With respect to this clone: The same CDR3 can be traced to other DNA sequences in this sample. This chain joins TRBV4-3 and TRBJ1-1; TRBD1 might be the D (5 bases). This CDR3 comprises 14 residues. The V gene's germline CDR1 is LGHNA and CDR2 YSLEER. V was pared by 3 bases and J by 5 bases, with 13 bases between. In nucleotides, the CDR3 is TGCGCCAGCAGCCATACCGGGGCCGGTACTGAAGCTTTCTTT. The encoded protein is CASSHTGAGTEAFF.

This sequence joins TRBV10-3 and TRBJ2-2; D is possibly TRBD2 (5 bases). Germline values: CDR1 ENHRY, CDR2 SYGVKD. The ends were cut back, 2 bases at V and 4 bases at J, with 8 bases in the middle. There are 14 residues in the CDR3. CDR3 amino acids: CAISETSSTGELFF. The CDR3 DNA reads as TGTGCCATCAGTGAGACTAGTAGCACCGGGGAGCTGTTTTTT.

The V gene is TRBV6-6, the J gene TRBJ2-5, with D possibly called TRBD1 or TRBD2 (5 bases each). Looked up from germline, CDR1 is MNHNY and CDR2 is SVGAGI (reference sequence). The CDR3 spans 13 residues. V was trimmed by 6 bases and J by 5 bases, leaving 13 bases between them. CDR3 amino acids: CASRDTGTETQYF. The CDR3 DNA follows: TGTGCCAGCAGGGATACCGGGACGGAGACCCAGTACTTC.

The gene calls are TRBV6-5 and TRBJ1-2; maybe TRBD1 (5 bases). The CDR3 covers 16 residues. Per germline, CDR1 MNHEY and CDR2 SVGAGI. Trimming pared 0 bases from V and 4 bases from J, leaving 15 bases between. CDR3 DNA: TGTGCCAGCAGTTACTCGGTTGTTGGCGGGGCCTATGGCTACACCTTC. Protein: CASSYSVVGGAYGYTF.

CDR3 region: CASSWGLAGEGPSYNEQFF. The CDR3 region has the DNA TGTGCCAGCAGTTGGGGACTAGCGGGAGAGGGTCCGTCCTACAATGAGCAGTTCTTC. V and J are TRBV27 and TRBJ2-1; the match to TRBD2 covers 14 bases. Germline V CDR1 and CDR2: MNHEY, SMNVEV (reference sequence). The junction had 9 bases not matched to a gene; V was cut back by 4 bases and J by 1 base. The CDR3 runs to 19 residues.

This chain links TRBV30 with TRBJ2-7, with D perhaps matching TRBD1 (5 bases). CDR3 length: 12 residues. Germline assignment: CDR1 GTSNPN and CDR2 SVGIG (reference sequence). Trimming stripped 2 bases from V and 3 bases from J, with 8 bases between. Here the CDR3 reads CAWSRRVYEQYF. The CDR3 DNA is TGTGCCTGGAGTCGCAGGGTCTACGAGCAGTACTTC.

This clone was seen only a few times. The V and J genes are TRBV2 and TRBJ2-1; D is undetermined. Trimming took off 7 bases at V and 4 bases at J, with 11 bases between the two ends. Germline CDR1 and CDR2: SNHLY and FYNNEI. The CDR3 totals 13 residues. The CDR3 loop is CASTRNTYNEQFF. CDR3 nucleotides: TGTGCCAGCACCCGAAACACGTACAATGAGCAGTTCTTC.

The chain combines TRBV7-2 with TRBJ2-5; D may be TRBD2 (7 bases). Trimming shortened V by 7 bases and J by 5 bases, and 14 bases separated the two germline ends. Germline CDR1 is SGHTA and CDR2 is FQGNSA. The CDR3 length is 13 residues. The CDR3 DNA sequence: TGTGCCAGCATGAGGGGGGGATCTGAGACCCAGTACTTC. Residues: CASMRGGSETQYF.

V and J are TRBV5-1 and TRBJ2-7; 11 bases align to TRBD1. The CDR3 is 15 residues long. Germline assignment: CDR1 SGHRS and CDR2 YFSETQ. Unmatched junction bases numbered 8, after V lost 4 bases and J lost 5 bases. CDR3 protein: CASSPGTGGSHEQYF. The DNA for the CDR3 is TGCGCCAGCAGCCCGGGGACAGGGGGATCACACGAGCAGTACTTC.

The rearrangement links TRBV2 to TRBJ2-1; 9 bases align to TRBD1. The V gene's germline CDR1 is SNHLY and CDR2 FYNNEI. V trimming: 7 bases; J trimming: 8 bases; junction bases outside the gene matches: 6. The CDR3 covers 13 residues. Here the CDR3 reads CASNNRDRDEQFF. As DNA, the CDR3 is TGTGCCAGCAACAACCGGGACAGGGATGAGCAGTTCTTC.

The CDR3 coding sequence is TGTGCCTGGAGGGGGGACAGGTACTACAATGAGCAGTTCTTC. Amino acid sequence: CAWRGDRYYNEQFF. This sequence joins TRBV30 and TRBJ2-1; TRBD1 matches 8 bases. The CDR3 is made up of 14 amino acids. From germline, CDR1 is GTSNPN and CDR2 SVGIG (reference sequence). The trim removed 3 bases at V and 3 bases at J, leaving 4 bases unmatched.

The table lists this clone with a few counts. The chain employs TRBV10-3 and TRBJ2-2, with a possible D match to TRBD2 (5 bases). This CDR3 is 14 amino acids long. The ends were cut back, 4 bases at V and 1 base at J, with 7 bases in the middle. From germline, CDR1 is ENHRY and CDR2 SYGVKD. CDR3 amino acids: CAISVRENTGELFF. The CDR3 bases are TGTGCCATCAGTGTACGGGAGAACACCGGGGAGCTGTTTTTT.

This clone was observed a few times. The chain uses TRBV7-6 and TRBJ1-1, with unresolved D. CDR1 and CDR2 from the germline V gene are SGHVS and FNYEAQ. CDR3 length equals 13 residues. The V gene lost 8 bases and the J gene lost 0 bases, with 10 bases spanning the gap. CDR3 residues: CASRADMNTEAFF. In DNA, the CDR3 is TGTGCCAGCCGAGCGGATATGAACACTGAAGCTTTCTTT.

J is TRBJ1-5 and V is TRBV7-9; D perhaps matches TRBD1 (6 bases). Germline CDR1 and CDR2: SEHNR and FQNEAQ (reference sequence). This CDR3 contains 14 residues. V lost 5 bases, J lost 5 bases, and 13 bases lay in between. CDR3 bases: TGTGCCAGCAGCACCGGACAGTCACATCAGCCCCAGCATTTT. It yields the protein CASSTGQSHQPQHF.

This chain's CDR3 is CASSFDPDTQYF. The CDR3, as DNA: TGTGCCAGCAGCTTCGACCCGGATACGCAGTATTTT. The gene calls are TRBV7-6 and TRBJ2-3; the D is unclear. This CDR3 has 12 amino acids. Per germline, CDR1 SGHVS and CDR2 FNYEAQ. V lost 3 bases, J lost 6 bases, and 7 bases lay in between.

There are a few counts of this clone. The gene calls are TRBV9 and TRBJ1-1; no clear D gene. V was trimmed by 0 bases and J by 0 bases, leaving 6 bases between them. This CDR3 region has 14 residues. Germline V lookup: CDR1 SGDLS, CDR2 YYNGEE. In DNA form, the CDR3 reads TGTGCCAGCAGCGTAGGTGACATGAACACTGAAGCTTTCTTT. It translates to CASSVGDMNTEAFF.

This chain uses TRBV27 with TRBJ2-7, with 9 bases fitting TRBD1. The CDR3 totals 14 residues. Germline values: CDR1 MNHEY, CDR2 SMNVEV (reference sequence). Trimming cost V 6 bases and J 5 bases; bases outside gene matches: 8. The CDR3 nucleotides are TGTGCCAGCAGCCTGTCGGGACAGGGAAACGAGCAGTACTTC. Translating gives CASSLSGQGNEQYF.

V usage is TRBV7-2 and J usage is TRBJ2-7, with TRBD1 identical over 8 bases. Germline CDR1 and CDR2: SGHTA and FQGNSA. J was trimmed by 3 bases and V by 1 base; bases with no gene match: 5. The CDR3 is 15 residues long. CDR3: CASSLVDRDDYEQYF. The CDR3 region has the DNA TGTGCCAGCAGCTTAGTGGACAGGGACGACTACGAGCAGTACTTC.

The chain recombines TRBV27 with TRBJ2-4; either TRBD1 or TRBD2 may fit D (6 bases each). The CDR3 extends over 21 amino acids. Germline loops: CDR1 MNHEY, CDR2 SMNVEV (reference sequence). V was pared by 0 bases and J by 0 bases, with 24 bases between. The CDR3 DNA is TGTGCCAGCAGTTTATCCCAAGCTGGGTCGGGGGCCAAAATAGCCAAAAACATTCAGTACTTC. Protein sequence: CASSLSQAGSGAKIAKNIQYF.

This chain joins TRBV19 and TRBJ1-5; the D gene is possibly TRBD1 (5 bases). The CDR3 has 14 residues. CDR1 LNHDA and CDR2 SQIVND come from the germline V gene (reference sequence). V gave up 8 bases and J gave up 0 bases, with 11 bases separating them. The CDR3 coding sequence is TGTGCCAGTCCGCGACAGATTAGCAATCAGCCCCAGCATTTT. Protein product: CASPRQISNQPQHF.

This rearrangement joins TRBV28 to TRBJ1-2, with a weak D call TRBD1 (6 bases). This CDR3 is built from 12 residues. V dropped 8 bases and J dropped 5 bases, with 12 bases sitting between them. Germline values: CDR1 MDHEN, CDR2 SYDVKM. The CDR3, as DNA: TGTGCCAGCTCGACAGGAAGATATGGCTACACCTTC. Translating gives CASSTGRYGYTF.

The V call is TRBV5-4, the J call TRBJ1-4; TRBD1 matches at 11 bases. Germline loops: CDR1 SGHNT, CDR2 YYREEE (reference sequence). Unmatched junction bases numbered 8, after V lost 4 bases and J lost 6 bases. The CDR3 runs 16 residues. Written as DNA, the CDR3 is TGTGCCAGCAGCGTCGGACAGGGGGCGTACGATGAAAAACTGTTTTTT. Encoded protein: CASSVGQGAYDEKLFF.

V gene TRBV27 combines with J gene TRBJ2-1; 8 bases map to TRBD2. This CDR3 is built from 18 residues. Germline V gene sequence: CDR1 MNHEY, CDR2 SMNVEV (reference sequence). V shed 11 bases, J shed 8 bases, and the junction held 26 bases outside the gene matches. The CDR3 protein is CAREGRVYGRRAEDEQFF. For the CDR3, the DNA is TGTGCCCGGGAGGGGAGGGTTTATGGGAGGAGGGCCGAAGATGAGCAGTTCTTC.

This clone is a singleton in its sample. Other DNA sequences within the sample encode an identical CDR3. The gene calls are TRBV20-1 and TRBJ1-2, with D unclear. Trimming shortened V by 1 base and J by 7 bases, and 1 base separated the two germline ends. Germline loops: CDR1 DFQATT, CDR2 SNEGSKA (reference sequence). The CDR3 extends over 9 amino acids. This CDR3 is CSARAGYTF. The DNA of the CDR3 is TGCAGTGCTAGAGCTGGCTACACCTTC.

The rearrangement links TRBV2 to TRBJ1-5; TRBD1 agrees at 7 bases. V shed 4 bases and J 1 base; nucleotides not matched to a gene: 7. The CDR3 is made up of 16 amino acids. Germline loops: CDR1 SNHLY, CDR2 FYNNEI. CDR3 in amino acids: CASSVGQQGSNQPQHF. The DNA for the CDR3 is TGTGCCAGCAGTGTGGGACAGCAAGGGAGCAATCAGCCCCAGCATTTT.

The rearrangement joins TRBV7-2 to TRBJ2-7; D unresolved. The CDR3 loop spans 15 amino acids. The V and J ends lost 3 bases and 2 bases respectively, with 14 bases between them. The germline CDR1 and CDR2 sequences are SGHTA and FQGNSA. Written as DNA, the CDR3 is TGTGCCAGCAGCTTGGCAGCGCCCATCACCTACGAGCAGTACTTC. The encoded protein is CASSLAAPITYEQYF. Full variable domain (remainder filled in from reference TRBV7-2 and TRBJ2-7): GAGVSQSPSNKVTEKGKDVELRCDPISGHTALYWYRQSLGQGLEFLIYFQGNSAPDKSGLPSDRFSAERTGGSVSTLTIQRTQQEDSAVYLCASSLAAPITYEQYFGPGTRLTVT.